Listed below are T cell receptor beta chains from one sample, sequenced in a study of blood T cell repertoires in COVID-19. TCRdb's copy holds only in-frame clones and misses some; the assay was immunoSEQ multiplex PCR. The table shows roughly 290,000 clones, with about nine tenths occurring only once. Material for sequencing was PBMCs or T cells enriched from blood (not recorded which). These receptors all come from a woman between 35 and 50 years old who had recovered from COVID-19. Both conserved end residues are part of each CDR3. Fields, in order: clone size, J gene, V gene, D gene, CDR3 protein, CDR3 DNA. A D gene is named only where the DNA matches it firmly. The size entry is marked missing in some rows and otherwise reads once, few, many or a size class.

size: NA; J: TRBJ2-7; V: TRBV5-1; D: NA; CDR3: CASSLQGSYEQYF; DNA: TGCGCCAGCAGCTTACAGGGTTCCTACGAGCAGTACTTC
size: NA; J: TRBJ2-1; V: TRBV27; D: NA; CDR3: CASSRLTYNEQFF; DNA: TGTGCCAGTAGCCGGTTAACCTACAATGAGCAGTTCTTC
size: NA; J: TRBJ1-2; V: TRBV9; D: NA; CDR3: CASSGSLNHYGYTF; DNA: TGTGCCAGCAGCGGGTCACTGAATCACTATGGCTACACCTTC
size: NA; J: TRBJ2-7; V: TRBV19; D: TRBD1; CDR3: CASSGQAYEQYF; DNA: TGTGCCAGCAGTGGACAGGCCTACGAGCAGTACTTC
size: NA; J: TRBJ1-6; V: TRBV3-1/TRBV3-2; D: NA; CDR3: CASSPIPGGSPLHF; DNA: TGTGCCAGCAGCCCCATCCCAGGAGGATCACCCCTCCACTTT
size: NA; J: TRBJ1-1; V: TRBV30; D: NA; CDR3: CAWSVRWGRALNTEAFF; DNA: TGTGCCTGGAGTGTAAGGTGGGGGCGCGCCCTGAACACTGAAGCTTTCTTT
size: NA; J: TRBJ1-2; V: TRBV19; D: TRBD1; CDR3: CASSPQTGGYGYTF; DNA: TGTGCCAGTAGTCCTCAGACAGGGGGCTATGGCTACACCTTC
size: NA; J: TRBJ1-1; V: TRBV4-1; D: NA; CDR3: CASSHPRGTAGTEAFF; DNA: TGCGCCAGCAGCCACCCCCGTGGGACGGCGGGAACTGAAGCTTTCTTT
size: NA; J: TRBJ2-7; V: TRBV5-1; D: NA; CDR3: CASSYQGRAQREQYF; DNA: TGCGCCAGCAGCTACCAGGGAAGAGCGCAGAGGGAGCAGTACTTC
size: NA; J: TRBJ2-3; V: TRBV11-2; D: TRBD1; CDR3: CASSLVIFGTGGGDTQYF; DNA: TGTGCCAGCAGCTTAGTGATCTTTGGGACAGGGGGCGGAGATACGCAGTATTTT
size: NA; J: TRBJ2-2; V: TRBV6-5; D: NA; CDR3: CASNLRQTNTGELFF; DNA: TGTGCCAGCAACCTAAGACAGACCAACACCGGGGAGCTGTTTTTT
size: NA; J: TRBJ2-7; V: TRBV7-6; D: TRBD1; CDR3: CASSLEVGQGAGEQYF; DNA: TGTGCCAGCAGCTTAGAAGTGGGACAGGGGGCGGGAGAGCAGTACTTC
size: NA; J: TRBJ1-4; V: TRBV4-2; D: NA; CDR3: CASSQEGGGGEKLFF; DNA: TGTGCCAGCAGCCAAGAGGGGGGTGGAGGTGAAAAACTGTTTTTT
size: few; J: TRBJ2-7; V: TRBV11-2; D: TRBD1; CDR3: CASSLAVTGVSYEQYF; DNA: TGTGCCAGCAGCTTAGCAGTGACAGGGGTGTCCTACGAGCAGTACTTC
size: NA; J: TRBJ1-6; V: TRBV6-5; D: TRBD1; CDR3: CASRQGGFGNSPLHF; DNA: TGTGCCAGCAGACAAGGGGGCTTCGGTAATTCACCCCTCCACTTT
size: NA; J: TRBJ2-7; V: TRBV3-1/TRBV3-2; D: TRBD2; CDR3: CASSRTRNSYEQYF; DNA: TGTGCCAGCAGCCGGACTAGAAACTCCTACGAGCAGTACTTC
size: NA; J: TRBJ1-4; V: TRBV4-1; D: TRBD1; CDR3: CASSQGATGAREKLFF; DNA: TGCGCCAGCAGCCAAGGGGCGACAGGGGCGAGGGAAAAACTGTTTTTT